These 17 T cell receptor beta chains share one sample of origin, sequenced in a study of T cell responses to AZD1222 COVID-19 vaccine. Here immunoSEQ multiplex PCR was the method, and the copy in TCRdb shows in-frame clones only, minus some. The sample holds about 99,000 clones, approximately 93% seen once. This specimen consisted of peripheral blood, obtained 28 days after the second AZD1222 dose. These receptors were collected from an adult who received the AZD1222 COVID-19 vaccine.

V and J are TRBV5-1 and TRBJ1-4; 10 nucleotides align to TRBD1. CDR1 and CDR2 from the germline V gene are SGHRS and YFSETQ. V dropped 4 bases and J dropped 5; count of bases not matched to a gene: 5. The CDR3 extends over 15 amino acids. CDR3 amino acids: CASSLRQGANEKLFF. The CDR3 DNA sequence: TGCGCCAGCAGCCTGCGACAGGGGGCCAATGAAAAACTGTTTTTT.

This clone has just a few counts. The chain combines TRBV5-6 with TRBJ2-6; D is unresolved. This CDR3 spans 14 amino acids. V shed 4 bases and J shed 0 bases, with 5 bases lying between them. CDR1 SGHDT and CDR2 YYEEEE come from the germline V gene. The CDR3 DNA reads TGTGCCAGCAGCCTCGACTCTGGGGCCAACGTCCTGACTTTC. Translation gives CASSLDSGANVLTF.

This CDR3 reads CSALGGEGSSGGELFF. The CDR3 nucleotides are TGCAGCGCTCTAGGCGGAGAGGGGTCAAGCGGCGGGGAGCTGTTTTTT. J is TRBJ2-2 and V is TRBV29-1, with D perhaps assigned TRBD1 or TRBD2 (5 bases each). Trimming pared 7 bases from V and 7 bases from J, leaving 25 bases between. The CDR3 contains 16 residues. The germline CDR1 and CDR2 sequences are SQVTM and ANQGSEA.

This clone was seen just once. This chain's CDR3 is CASSIRSGANTGELFF. Written as DNA, the CDR3 is TGTGCCAGCAGCATACGCTCGGGAGCGAACACCGGGGAGCTGTTTTTT. The chain couples TRBV9 to TRBJ2-2; D is perhaps TRBD2 (6 bases). Trimming left V 4 bases short and J 0 bases short, with 13 bases between. This CDR3 has 16 residues. Germline CDR1 and CDR2: SGDLS and YYNGEE.

The V and J genes are TRBV3-1 (or the pseudogene TRBV3-2) and TRBJ1-6; perhaps TRBD1 as D (5 bases). Germline assignment: CDR1 LGHDT and CDR2 YNNKEL (reference sequence). The CDR3 consists of 15 residues. V was pared by 1 base and J by 13 bases, with 17 bases between. The CDR3 loop is CASSQGSGTNGPLHF. The CDR3 coding sequence is TGTGCCAGCAGCCAAGGCTCCGGGACCAACGGGCCCCTCCACTTT.

The V gene is TRBV30, the J gene TRBJ1-4, with a weak D call TRBD1 (5 bases). This CDR3 contains 17 residues. V lost 2 bases to trimming and J lost 7 bases, with 23 bases between them. Germline CDR1 and CDR2: GTSNPN and SVGIG (reference sequence). The CDR3 DNA follows: TGTGCCTGGAGTCTCCCAGTTGGGGGGTCTAAATCTGAAAAACTGTTTTTT. Its protein product is CAWSLPVGGSKSEKLFF.

The chain links TRBV3-1 (or the pseudogene TRBV3-2) to TRBJ2-1; the D call may be TRBD1 or TRBD2 (6 bases each). Germline CDR1 reads LGHDT; CDR2 reads YNNKEL (reference sequence). This CDR3 is 15 amino acids long. Trimming pared 4 bases from V and 3 bases from J, leaving 13 bases between. CDR3: CASSRLGGYYNEQFF. In DNA, the CDR3 is TGTGCCAGCAGCCGACTAGGGGGGTACTACAATGAGCAGTTCTTC.

The V call is TRBV9, the J call TRBJ2-1; 10 bases are shared with TRBD2. V was clipped by 3 bases and J by 2 bases; unmatched bases: 8. Germline V gene lookup returns CDR1 SGDLS and CDR2 YYNGEE. The CDR3 runs to 17 residues. In DNA form, the CDR3 reads TGTGCCAGCAGCGCAGGAGGGAGCGGGAGGGCCTACAATGAGCAGTTCTTC. Translating it yields CASSAGGSGRAYNEQFF.

The V call is TRBV7-6, the J call TRBJ2-5; 7 positions match TRBD1. V lost 0 bases and J lost 1; bases outside the gene matches: 5. The CDR3 consists of 16 residues. CDR1 SGHVS and CDR2 FNYEAQ come from the germline V gene. As DNA, the CDR3 is TGTGCCAGCAGCTTAGCTGCAGGGGGACCCCAAGAGACCCAGTACTTC. Amino acids: CASSLAAGGPQETQYF. Complete variable domain (other parts from reference TRBV7-6 and TRBJ2-5): GAGVSQSPRYKVTKRGQDVALRCDPISGHVSLYWYRQALGQGPEFLTYFNYEAQQDKSGLPNDRFSAERPEGSISTLTIQRTEQRDSAMYRCASSLAAGGPQETQYFGPGTRLLVL.

This chain links TRBV7-9 with TRBJ1-1; unclear D gene. V was shortened by 0 bases and J by 8 bases, with 19 bases between the two germline ends. CDR1 is SEHNR and CDR2 is FQNEAQ in the germline V gene (reference sequence). The CDR3 runs 16 residues. The DNA of the CDR3 is TGTGCCAGCAGCTTAGCCCGCATAACCTTGTTGACGGAAGCTTTCTTT. This sequence encodes CASSLARITLLTEAFF.

V gene TRBV9 combines with J gene TRBJ2-5, with no clear D. The CDR3 length is 13 residues. Germline loops: CDR1 SGDLS, CDR2 YYNGEE. The germline V and J ends were trimmed by 0 bases and 5 bases, with 8 bases remaining between them. CDR3 DNA sequence: TGTGCCAGCAGCGTAGCAGGTTATGAGACCCAGTACTTC. Protein product: CASSVAGYETQYF.

The genes are TRBV19 and TRBJ2-7; a possible D gene is TRBD1 (6 bases). The CDR3 spans 13 residues. CDR1 is LNHDA and CDR2 is SQIVND in the germline V gene (reference sequence). Trimming cost V 5 bases and J 4 bases, with 12 bases left between them. CDR3 amino acids: CASSLTGSYEQYF. DNA for the CDR3: TGTGCCAGTAGTTTAACAGGGTCGTACGAGCAGTACTTC. Full variable domain (missing parts from reference TRBV19 and TRBJ2-7): DGGITQSPKYLFRKEGQNVTLSCEQNLNHDAMYWYRQDPGQGLRLIYYSQIVNDFQKGDIAEGYSVSREKKESFPLTVTSAQKNPTAFYLCASSLTGSYEQYFGPGTRLTVT.

V usage is TRBV5-1 and J usage is TRBJ2-1, with D perhaps matching TRBD1 or TRBD2 (5 bases each). The CDR3 spans 18 residues. The ends were cut back, 2 bases at V and 1 base at J, with 19 bases in the middle. Germline V CDR1 and CDR2: SGHRS, YFSETQ. The CDR3, as DNA: TGCGCCAGCAGCTTCAGGGACCAGCATCCCTCTTCCTACAATGAGCAGTTCTTC. This codes for CASSFRDQHPSSYNEQFF. The full variable domain, in which reference TRBV5-1 and TRBJ2-1 provide the parts outside the CDR3, is KAGVTQTPRYLIKTRGQQVTLSCSPISGHRSVSWYQQTPGQGLQFLFEYFSETQRNKGNFPGRFSGRQFSNSRSEMNVSTLELGDSALYLCASSFRDQHPSSYNEQFFGPGTRLTVL.

The chain has TRBV5-1 and TRBJ2-3, with TRBD2 as a possible D gene (7 bases). Trimming took 1 base from V and 2 from J, leaving 11 bases between them. Germline-derived CDR1 and CDR2 are SGHRS and YFSETQ. This CDR3 has 15 amino acids. The CDR3 DNA is TGCGCCAGCAGCTTGCGGGGGGCGGCCACAGATACGCAGTATTTT. This codes for CASSLRGAATDTQYF.

This rearrangement joins TRBV4-3 to TRBJ2-7; TRBD1 or TRBD2 may be the D gene (5 bases each). Looked up from germline, CDR1 is LGHNA and CDR2 is YSLEER. Trimming removed 0 bases from V and 3 bases from J, with 12 bases in between. This CDR3 comprises 15 residues. In DNA form, the CDR3 reads TGCGCCAGCAGCCAAGAAAGCCGGGACGGCTACGAGCAGTACTTC. Translating gives CASSQESRDGYEQYF.

CDR3 residues: CASSLWNQWLTGGELATGELFF. The CDR3 DNA follows: TGTGCCAGCAGTTTATGGAATCAATGGTTGACAGGGGGCGAGCTTGCTACCGGGGAGCTGTTTTTT. The chain employs TRBV27 and TRBJ2-2, with TRBD1 matching over 10 bases. The V and J ends lost 1 base and 5 bases, in that order; junction bases with no gene match: 22. CDR3 length equals 22 residues. Germline V gene lookup returns CDR1 MNHEY and CDR2 SMNVEV (reference sequence).

This sequence joins TRBV19 and TRBJ1-2; the D gene is possibly TRBD1 (5 bases). The V end was cut by 4 bases, the J end by 1 base, with 25 bases between. Per the germline V gene, CDR1 is LNHDA and CDR2 is SQIVND (reference sequence). This CDR3 contains 19 residues. The CDR3 loop is CASSTRGPAAGSLNYGYTF. CDR3 nucleotide sequence: TGTGCCAGTAGTACCCGGGGCCCGGCAGCGGGATCCCTTAACTATGGCTACACCTTC.